The 10 T cell receptor beta chains reported below all come from one sample, sequenced in a study of memory CD4+ T cells and cytomegalovirus serostatus. TCRdb's table, derived via immunoSEQ multiplex PCR, lists solely in-frame clones and lacks some. The table shows 50,000 to 65,000 clones, with around four fifths occurring only once. Single viable CD3+CD4+CD8-CD45RO+ cells were sorted as the memory CD4+ T cells. What was sequenced was memory CD4+ T cells from blood. The receptors derive from an adult in good health and CMV-seropositive.

The count of this clone is one. The genes are TRBV4-2 and TRBJ1-4; D is undetermined. The V gene's germline CDR1 is LGHNA and CDR2 YNFKEQ. Trimming stripped 1 base from V and 0 bases from J, with 9 bases between. This CDR3 contains 16 residues. The CDR3 region has the DNA TGTGCCAGCAGCCAAGCCGGGATTACAACTAATGAAAAACTGTTTTTT. This sequence encodes CASSQAGITTNEKLFF.

The chain is built from TRBV27 and TRBJ2-6; maybe TRBD1 (6 bases). CDR3 length equals 17 residues. Trimming removed 8 bases at V and 0 bases at J, with 17 bases between. The germline CDR1 and CDR2 sequences are MNHEY and SMNVEV (reference sequence). In DNA form, the CDR3 reads TGTGCCAGCGGTGAACCGGGACACCGCTCTGGGGCCAACGTCCTGACTTTC. Residues: CASGEPGHRSGANVLTF. Drawing the rest from reference TRBV27 and TRBJ2-6, the complete variable domain is EAQVTQNPRYLITVTGKKLTVTCSQNMNHEYMSWYRQDPGLGLRQIYYSMNVEVTDKGDVPEGYKVSRKEKRNFPLILESPSPNQTSLYFCASGEPGHRSGANVLTFGAGSRLTVL.

The V call is TRBV7-9, the J call TRBJ1-2; D possibly corresponds to TRBD1 (6 bases). The CDR3 runs 13 residues. Germline CDR1 reads SEHNR; CDR2 reads FQNEAQ (reference sequence). Trimming took off 5 bases at V and 3 bases at J, with 10 bases between the two ends. CDR3 amino acids: CASSQGSYYGYTF. The CDR3 nucleotides read TGTGCCAGCAGCCAGGGGTCCTACTATGGCTACACCTTC.

The rearrangement joins TRBV7-9 to TRBJ2-7; D is unclear. Germline CDR1 is SEHNR and CDR2 is FQNEAQ (reference sequence). The CDR3 has 12 residues. V lost 3 bases and J lost 11, with 14 bases in between. The CDR3 sequence is CASSFLGVVKYF. The CDR3, as DNA: TGTGCCAGCAGCTTCCTTGGGGTTGTGAAGTACTTC.

This chain links TRBV5-1 with TRBJ1-6; 11 bases fit TRBD1. V was pared by 4 bases and J by 8 bases, with 2 bases of the junction left unmatched. This CDR3 is 14 amino acids long. Germline V gene sequence: CDR1 SGHRS, CDR2 YFSETQ. CDR3 DNA: TGCGCCAGCAGCCGGGGACAGGGGGATTCACCCCTCCACTTT. Protein: CASSRGQGDSPLHF.

The genes are TRBV7-2 and TRBJ1-5; D possibly corresponds to TRBD1 (5 bases). The CDR3 runs 15 residues. Trimming cost V 2 bases and J 3 bases, with 11 bases left between them. Germline CDR1 reads SGHTA; CDR2 reads FQGNSA. The CDR3: CASSLQPGPNQPQHF. The CDR3 nucleotides read TGTGCCAGCAGCTTACAGCCGGGGCCCAATCAGCCCCAGCATTTT.

The rearrangement links TRBV15 to TRBJ1-5; D gene ambiguous. CDR3 length: 15 amino acids. With 0 bases removed from V and 6 bases from J, the gap between germline ends came to 12 bases. Germline CDR1 reads LNHNV; CDR2 reads YYDKDF (reference sequence). In DNA, the CDR3 is TGTGCCACCAGCAGAGATCTTGGGGATCCTCAGCCCCAGCATTTT. The encoded protein is CATSRDLGDPQPQHF. Full variable domain (missing parts from reference TRBV15 and TRBJ1-5): DAMVIQNPRYQVTQFGKPVTLSCSQTLNHNVMYWYQQKSSQAPKLLFHYYDKDFNNEADTPDNFQSRRPNTSFCFLDIRSPGLGDTAMYLCATSRDLGDPQPQHFGDGTRLSIL.

The rearrangement links TRBV9 to TRBJ2-1, with 10 bases fitting TRBD2. The CDR3 extends over 14 amino acids. CDR1 is SGDLS, CDR2 YYNGEE, per germline. The V and J ends lost 6 bases and 8 bases, in that order; junction bases with no gene match: 8. CDR3: CASTQSGRADEQFF. For the CDR3, the DNA is TGTGCCAGCACTCAAAGCGGGAGGGCCGATGAGCAGTTCTTC. The full variable domain, with the rest looked up from reference TRBV9 and TRBJ2-1, is DSGVTQTPKHLITATGQRVTLRCSPRSGDLSVYWYQQSLDQGLQFLIQYYNGEERAKGNILERFSAQQFPDLHSELNLSSLELGDSALYFCASTQSGRADEQFFGPGTRLTVL.

The chain combines TRBV11-3 with TRBJ2-1; tentative D call: TRBD2 (6 bases). The CDR3 runs 13 residues. CDR1 is SGHNT, CDR2 YENEEA, per germline. V was clipped by 5 bases and J by 7 bases, with 12 bases between them. The CDR3 DNA sequence: TGTGCCAGCAGCCGGGAGAGCCCTAATGAGCAGTTCTTC. Its translation: CASSRESPNEQFF. Together with reference TRBV11-3 and TRBJ2-1, the CDR3 gives the full variable domain: EAGVVQSPRYKIIEKKQPVAFWCNPISGHNTLYWYLQNLGQGPELLIRYENEEAVDDSQLPKDRFSAERLKGVDSTLKIQPAELGDSAVYLCASSRESPNEQFFGPGTRLTVL.

A single count supports this clone. The chain joins TRBV21-1 to TRBJ2-7. TRBV21-1 is a pseudogene locus. The CDR3 contains 11 residues. The CDR3, as DNA: TGTGCCAGCAGCCCAAGCTACGAGCAGTACTTC. Amino acids: CASSPSYEQYF.